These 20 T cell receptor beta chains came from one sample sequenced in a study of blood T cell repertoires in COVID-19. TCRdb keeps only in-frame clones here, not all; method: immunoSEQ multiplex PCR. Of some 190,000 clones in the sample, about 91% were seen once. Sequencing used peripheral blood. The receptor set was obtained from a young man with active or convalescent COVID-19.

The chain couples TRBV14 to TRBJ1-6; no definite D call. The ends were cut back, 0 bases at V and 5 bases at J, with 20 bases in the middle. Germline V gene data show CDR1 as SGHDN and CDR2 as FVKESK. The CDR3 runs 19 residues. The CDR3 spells CASSQDMVPGSANNSPLHF. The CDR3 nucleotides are TGTGCCAGCAGCCAAGATATGGTACCAGGATCGGCTAATAATTCACCCCTCCACTTT.

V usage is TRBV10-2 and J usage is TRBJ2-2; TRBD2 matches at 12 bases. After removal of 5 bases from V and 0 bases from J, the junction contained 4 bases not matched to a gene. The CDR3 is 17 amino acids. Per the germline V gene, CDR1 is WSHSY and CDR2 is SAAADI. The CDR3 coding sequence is TGCGCCAGCAGTCAGACTAGCGGGAGAACGAACACCGGGGAGCTGTTTTTT. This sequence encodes CASSQTSGRTNTGELFF.

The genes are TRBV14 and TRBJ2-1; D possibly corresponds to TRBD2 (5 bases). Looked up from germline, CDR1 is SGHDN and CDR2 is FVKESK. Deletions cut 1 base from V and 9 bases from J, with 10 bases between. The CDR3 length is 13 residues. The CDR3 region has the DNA TGTGCCAGCAGCCAAGGGGCTAGCAGTGAGCAGTTCTTC. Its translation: CASSQGASSEQFF. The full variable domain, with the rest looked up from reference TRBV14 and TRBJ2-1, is EAGVTQFPSHSVIEKGQTVTLRCDPISGHDNLYWYRRVMGKEIKFLLHFVKESKQDESGMPNNRFLAERTGGTYSTLKVQPAELEDSGVYFCASSQGASSEQFFGPGTRLTVL.

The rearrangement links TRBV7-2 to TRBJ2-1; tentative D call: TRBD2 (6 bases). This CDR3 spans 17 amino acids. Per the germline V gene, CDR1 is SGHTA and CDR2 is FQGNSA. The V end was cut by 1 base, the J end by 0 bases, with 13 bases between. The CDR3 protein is CASSLEGAGSSYNEQFF. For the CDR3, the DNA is TGTGCCAGCAGCTTAGAGGGAGCGGGCAGCTCCTACAATGAGCAGTTCTTC.

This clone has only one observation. The CDR3 DNA reads TGTGCCAGCAGGGAGGTGGCCCGAATGACCCAGTACTTC. Residues: CASREVARMTQYF. The V call is TRBV28, the J call TRBJ2-5; possibly TRBD2 for D (5 bases). The CDR3 is 13 residues long. CDR1 and CDR2 (germline): MDHEN, SYDVKM. V gave up 6 bases and J gave up 7 bases, with 15 bases separating them. Variable domain in full (rest from reference TRBV28 and TRBJ2-5): DVKVTQSSRYLVKRTGEKVFLECVQDMDHENMFWYRQDPGLGLRLIYFSYDVKMKEKGDIPEGYSVSREKKERFSLILESASTNQTSMYLCASREVARMTQYFGPGTRLLVL.

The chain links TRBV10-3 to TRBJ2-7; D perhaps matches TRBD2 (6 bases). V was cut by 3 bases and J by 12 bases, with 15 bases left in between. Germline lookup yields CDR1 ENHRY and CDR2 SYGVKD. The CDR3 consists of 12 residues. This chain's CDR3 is CAISEAGGGSYF. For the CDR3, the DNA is TGTGCCATCAGTGAAGCTGGGGGAGGTTCGTACTTC.

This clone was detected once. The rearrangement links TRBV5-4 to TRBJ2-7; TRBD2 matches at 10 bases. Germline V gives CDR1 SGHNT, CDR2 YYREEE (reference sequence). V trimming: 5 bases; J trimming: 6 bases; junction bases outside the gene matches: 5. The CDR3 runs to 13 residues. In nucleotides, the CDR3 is TGTGCCAGCAGTTCGGGACTAGCGCCCGAGCAGTACTTC. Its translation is CASSSGLAPEQYF.

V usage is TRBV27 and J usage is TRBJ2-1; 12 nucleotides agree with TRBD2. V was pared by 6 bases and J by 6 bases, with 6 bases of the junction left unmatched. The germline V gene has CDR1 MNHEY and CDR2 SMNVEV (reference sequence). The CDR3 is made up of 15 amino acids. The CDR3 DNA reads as TGTGCCAGCAGATCTAGCGGGAGGGCCATCAATGAGCAGTTCTTC. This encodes CASRSSGRAINEQFF.

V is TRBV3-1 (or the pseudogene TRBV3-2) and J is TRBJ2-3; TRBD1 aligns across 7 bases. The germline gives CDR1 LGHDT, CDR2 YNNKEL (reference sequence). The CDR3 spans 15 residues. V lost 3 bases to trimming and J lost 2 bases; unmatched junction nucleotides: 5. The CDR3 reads CASSHGTESTDTQYF. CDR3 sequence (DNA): TGTGCCAGCAGCCACGGGACAGAATCCACAGATACGCAGTATTTT.

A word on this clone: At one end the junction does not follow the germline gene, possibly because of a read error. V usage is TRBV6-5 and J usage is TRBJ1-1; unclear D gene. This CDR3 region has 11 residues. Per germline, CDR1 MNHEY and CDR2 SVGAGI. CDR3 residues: CTSTSRSEAFF. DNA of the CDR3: TGTACCAGCACCTCCAGATCTGAAGCTTTCTTT.

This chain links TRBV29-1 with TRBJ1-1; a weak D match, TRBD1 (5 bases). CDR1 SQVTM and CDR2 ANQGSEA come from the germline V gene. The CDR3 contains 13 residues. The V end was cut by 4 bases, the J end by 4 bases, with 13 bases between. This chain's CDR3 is CSVAFMGGTEAFF. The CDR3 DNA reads TGCAGCGTTGCGTTTATGGGGGGCACTGAAGCTTTCTTT.

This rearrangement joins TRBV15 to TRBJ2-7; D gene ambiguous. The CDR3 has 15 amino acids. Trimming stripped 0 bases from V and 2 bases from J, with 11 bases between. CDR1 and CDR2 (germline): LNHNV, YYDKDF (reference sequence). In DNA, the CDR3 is TGTGCCACCAGCAGAGATGTGCGGCGTCCCTACGAGCAGTACTTC. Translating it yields CATSRDVRRPYEQYF. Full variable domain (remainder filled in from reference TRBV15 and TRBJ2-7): DAMVIQNPRYQVTQFGKPVTLSCSQTLNHNVMYWYQQKSSQAPKLLFHYYDKDFNNEADTPDNFQSRRPNTSFCFLDIRSPGLGDTAMYLCATSRDVRRPYEQYFGPGTRLTVT.

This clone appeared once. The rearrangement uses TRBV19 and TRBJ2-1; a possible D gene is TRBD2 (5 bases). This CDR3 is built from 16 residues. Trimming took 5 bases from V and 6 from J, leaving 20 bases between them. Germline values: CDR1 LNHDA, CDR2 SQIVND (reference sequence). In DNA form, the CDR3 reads TGTGCCAGTAGTTATATTTCCTTCGGGGATCGCAATGAGCAGTTCTTC. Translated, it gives CASSYISFGDRNEQFF.

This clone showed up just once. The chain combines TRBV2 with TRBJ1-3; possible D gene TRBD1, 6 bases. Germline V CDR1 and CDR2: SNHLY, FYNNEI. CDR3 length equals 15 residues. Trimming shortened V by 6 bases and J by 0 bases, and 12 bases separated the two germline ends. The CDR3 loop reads CASRLDRNSGNTIYF. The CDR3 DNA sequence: TGTGCCAGCAGATTGGACAGAAACTCTGGAAACACCATATATTTT.

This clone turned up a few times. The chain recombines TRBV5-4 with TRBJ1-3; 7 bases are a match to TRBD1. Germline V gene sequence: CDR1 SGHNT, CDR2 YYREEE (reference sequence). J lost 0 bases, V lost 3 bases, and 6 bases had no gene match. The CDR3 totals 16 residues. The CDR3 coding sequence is TGTGCCAGCAGCTCGAGGGGACAGTCCTCTGGAAACACCATATATTTT. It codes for CASSSRGQSSGNTIYF.

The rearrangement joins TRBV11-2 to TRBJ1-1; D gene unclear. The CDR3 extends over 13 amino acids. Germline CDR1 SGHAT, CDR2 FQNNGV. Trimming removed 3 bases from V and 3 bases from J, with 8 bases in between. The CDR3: CASSFVEYTEAFF. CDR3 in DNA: TGTGCCAGCAGCTTTGTGGAGTACACTGAAGCTTTCTTT.

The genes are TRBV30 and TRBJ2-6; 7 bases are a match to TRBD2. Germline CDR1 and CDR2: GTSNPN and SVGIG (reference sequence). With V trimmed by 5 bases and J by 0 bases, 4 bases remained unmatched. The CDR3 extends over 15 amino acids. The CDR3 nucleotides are TGTGCCTGGGGGCGGGGGATCTCTGGGGCCAACGTCCTGACTTTC. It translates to CAWGRGISGANVLTF.

The CDR3 DNA sequence: TGTGCCAGCTCACCACTCGGCGGGGGACTAGAAAGTTACGAGCAGTACTTC. It is translated as CASSPLGGGLESYEQYF. The chain joins TRBV18 to TRBJ2-7; 8 nucleotides agree with TRBD2. Germline V CDR1 and CDR2: KGHSH, LQKENI. With 1 base clipped from V and 4 bases from J, the junction kept 12 bases outside the gene matches. This CDR3 has 17 amino acids.

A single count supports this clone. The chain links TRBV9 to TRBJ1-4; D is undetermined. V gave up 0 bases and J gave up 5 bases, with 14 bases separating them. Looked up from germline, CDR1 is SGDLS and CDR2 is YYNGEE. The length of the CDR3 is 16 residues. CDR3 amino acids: CASSVGAHVGNEKLFF. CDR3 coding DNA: TGTGCCAGCAGCGTAGGGGCTCACGTTGGAAATGAAAAACTGTTTTTT. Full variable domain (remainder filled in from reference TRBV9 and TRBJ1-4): DSGVTQTPKHLITATGQRVTLRCSPRSGDLSVYWYQQSLDQGLQFLIQYYNGEERAKGNILERFSAQQFPDLHSELNLSSLELGDSALYFCASSVGAHVGNEKLFFGSGTQLSVL.

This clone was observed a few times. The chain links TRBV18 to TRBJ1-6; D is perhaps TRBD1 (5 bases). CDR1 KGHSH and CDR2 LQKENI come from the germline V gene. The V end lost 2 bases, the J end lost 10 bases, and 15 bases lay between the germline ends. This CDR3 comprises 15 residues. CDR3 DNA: TGTGCCAGCTCACCAGCCTCCCAGGGTGGCTCACCCCTCCACTTT. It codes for CASSPASQGGSPLHF.